This T cell receptor beta chain was identified in a study of cytomegalovirus exposure and HLA in healthy donors. Study summary: From HLA-typed donors, an early data release held some 80 million unique TCRs.

In regard to this clone: Its antigen is currently unknown.

Study conclusions and caveats: A later analysis associated 15,000 to 20,000 TCR beta sequences with HLA alleles at a 0.05 false discovery rate. Being productive about 87% or about 30% of the time was typical of most TCR beta V segments in an earlier analysis.

The PCR contained 60 Vbeta and 13 Jbeta primers. Sequencing used immunoSEQ multiplex PCR; TCRdb keeps in-frame clones, though not all of them. The sample lists 150,000 or so clones, about 80% occurring once. The CDR3 contains 16 residues. Trimming removed 4 bases at V and 4 bases at J, with 19 bases between. The germline V gene has CDR1 SEHNR and CDR2 FQNEAQ (reference sequence). The genes are TRBV7-9 and TRBJ1-1; the D is unclear. The TCR originated in a man between 18 and 29 years old in good health and CMV-seropositive. Sequenced sample: PBMCs. In nucleotides, the CDR3 is TGTGCCAGCAGCTACTTTCGTCAGTCGGGTCGCACTGAAGCTTTCTTT. This gives the protein CASSYFRQSGRTEAFF.